These 32 T cell receptor beta chains share one sample of origin, sequenced in a study of T cells in Graves' hyperthyroidism and ophthalmopathy. Template material for amplifying TCR beta CDR3 regions consisted of RNA transcripts. The TCR CDR3 was amplified in a first-round RT-PCR using the HTBI primer set. TCRdb redid the calling of the multiplex PCR reads with MiXCR, one entry per CDR3 protein. Of about 840,000 distinct CDR3 sequences detected, over 35% appear once; the ten largest clones hold around 10%. Material: blood. The receptors were gathered from a man aged 18 to 29 with Graves' hyperthyroidism.

The chain uses TRBV24-1 and TRBJ2-3; no clear D. With 7 bases removed from V and 1 base from J, the gap between germline ends came to 11 bases. The CDR3 has 14 residues. Germline CDR1 KGHDR, CDR2 SFDVKD. CDR3 DNA sequence: TGTGCCACCAGCGAAACTGGACGCACAGATACGCAGTATTTT. Translation: CATSETGRTDTQYF.

As to this clonotype: A read error may produce the germline difference seen at one junction end. The CDR3 DNA is TGTGCCAGCAGTAATTCCGGGGCCAACGTCCTGGCGTTC. Protein product: CASSNSGANVLAF. The V call is TRBV2, the J call TRBJ2-6; the D gene could be TRBD1 or TRBD2 (5 bases each). The germline V gene encodes CDR1 SNHLY and CDR2 FYNNEI. The CDR3 has 13 amino acids.

This clonotype was seen a few times. The chain has TRBV7-9 and TRBJ2-6, with a tentative D call TRBD2 (7 bases). The CDR3 extends over 17 amino acids. Per germline, CDR1 SEHNR and CDR2 FQNEAQ (reference sequence). The V and J ends lost 6 bases and 2 bases respectively, with 17 bases between them. As DNA, the CDR3 is TGTGCCAGCAGGGCCCCAGGGGAGGGTACTGGGGCCAACGTCCTGACTTTC. This translates into CASRAPGEGTGANVLTF.

This clonotype is a singleton in its sample. At one end the junction does not follow the germline gene, possibly because of a read error. The chain couples TRBV4-3 to TRBJ2-2; D not certain. The CDR3 covers 14 residues. Germline CDR1 LGHNA, CDR2 YSLEER. This CDR3 reads CASGQGSNTGELFF. DNA of the CDR3: TGCGCCAGCGGCCAAGGGTCGAACACCGGGGAGCTGTTTTTT.

This chain joins TRBV20-1 and TRBJ2-5, with TRBD2 as a possible D gene (6 bases). V lost 4 bases and J lost 9, with 21 bases in between. CDR1 is DFQATT, CDR2 SNEGSKA, per germline (reference sequence). The CDR3 contains 14 residues. CDR3 bases: TGCAGTGCTACGGACGGAGCGGGCAATCAGCCCCAGTACTTC. The encoded protein is CSATDGAGNQPQYF.

This clonotype appeared many times. The chain recombines TRBV29-1 with TRBJ1-1; weak D call: TRBD1 (6 bases). Germline V gives CDR1 SQVTM, CDR2 ANQGSEA. The CDR3 extends over 13 amino acids. V was pared by 4 bases and J by 1 base, with 10 bases between. This chain's CDR3 is CSVARTENTEAFF. Written as DNA, the CDR3 is TGCAGCGTTGCCAGGACAGAGAACACTGAAGCTTTCTTT.

This clonotype was recorded at least ten times. V is TRBV5-1 and J is TRBJ1-2; D call uncertain. Between the trimmed V and J ends, which lost 3 bases and 6 bases, there was a span of 9 bases. This CDR3 spans 12 amino acids. CDR1 SGHRS and CDR2 YFSETQ come from the germline V gene. The CDR3 loop is CASSSDTDGYTF. In DNA form, the CDR3 reads TGCGCCAGCAGCTCCGACACTGATGGCTACACCTTC.

As for this clonotype: A much larger clone lies one base from this, so it may be a read error. The V and J genes are TRBV6-1 and TRBJ2-7; TRBD2 is a possible D gene (6 bases). The germline CDR1 and CDR2 sequences are MNHNS and SASEGT. V was trimmed by 3 bases and J by 5 bases, leaving 17 bases between them. This CDR3 contains 15 residues. CDR3 bases: TGTGCCAGCAGTGACCCGGGACTGGGGGAGAACGAGCAGTACTTC. It is translated as CASSDPGLGENEQYF.

CDR3 in amino acids: CASSEHRAEAFF. The CDR3 coding sequence is TGTGCCAGCAGTGAACACCGAGCTGAAGCTTTCTTT. This chain links TRBV25-1 with TRBJ1-1, with D hard to call. Germline CDR1 and CDR2: MGHDK and SYGVNS. The CDR3 totals 12 residues. V was pared by 2 bases and J by 6 bases, with 7 bases between.

The chain uses TRBV19 and TRBJ1-5, with D uncertain. V lost 6 bases and J lost 9, with 15 bases in between. CDR3 size: 13 residues. Germline V lookup: CDR1 LNHDA, CDR2 SQIVND (reference sequence). The CDR3 region has the DNA TGTGCCAGTAGGATGGCATCCCTAGGGCCCCAGCATTTT. This encodes CASRMASLGPQHF.

This clonotype has only a few counts. This chain connects TRBV7-2 to TRBJ2-7; D remains unclear. The CDR3 has 14 amino acids. Trimming removed 6 bases from V and 2 bases from J, with 14 bases in between. From germline, CDR1 is SGHTA and CDR2 FQGNSA. CDR3 region: CASSSPTFAYEQYF. The DNA of the CDR3 is TGTGCCAGCAGTTCTCCCACTTTTGCCTACGAGCAGTACTTC.

The rearrangement joins TRBV19 to TRBJ1-1; D gene ambiguous. The germline gives CDR1 LNHDA, CDR2 SQIVND (reference sequence). This CDR3 is built from 15 residues. V was cut by 9 bases and J by 2 bases, with 19 bases left in between. CDR3: CASQDGVPGNTEAFF. CDR3 coding DNA: TGTGCCAGCCAAGATGGGGTCCCGGGAAACACTGAAGCTTTCTTT.

The chain combines TRBV9 with TRBJ2-3, with D perhaps TRBD2 (5 bases). CDR3 length equals 15 residues. Trimming took 0 bases from V and 0 from J, leaving 8 bases between them. Per the germline V gene, CDR1 is SGDLS and CDR2 is YYNGEE. The CDR3 here is CASSVGGISTDTQYF. As DNA, the CDR3 is TGTGCCAGCAGCGTAGGAGGGATAAGCACAGATACGCAGTATTTT.

This clonotype was observed many times. This chain connects TRBV5-8 to TRBJ1-5; D not resolved. CDR3 length: 16 amino acids. CDR1 is SGHTS, CDR2 YDEGEE, per germline. V was shortened by 4 bases and J by 0 bases, with 14 bases between the two germline ends. In DNA form, the CDR3 reads TGTGCCAGCAGCACCTCCGGATCGAATAGCAATCAGCCCCAGCATTTT. Translating it yields CASSTSGSNSNQPQHF.

The rearrangement joins TRBV15 to TRBJ1-5; D unclear. The CDR3 extends over 13 amino acids. Germline loops: CDR1 LNHNV, CDR2 YYDKDF (reference sequence). With 6 bases removed from V and 3 bases from J, the gap between germline ends came to 9 bases. CDR3 protein: CATSRQLNQPQHF. For the CDR3, the DNA is TGTGCCACCAGTCGCCAGCTCAATCAGCCCCAGCATTTT.

This clonotype was found many times. CDR3 in amino acids: CAIKGTDNEQYF. For the CDR3, the DNA is TGTGCCATCAAGGGGACCGATAACGAGCAGTACTTC. The chain links TRBV10-3 to TRBJ2-7; D tentatively reads TRBD1 or TRBD2 (5 bases each). V lost 7 bases to trimming and J lost 5 bases, with 12 bases between them. The V gene's germline CDR1 is ENHRY and CDR2 SYGVKD. The CDR3 length is 12 residues.

The V and J genes are TRBV25-1 and TRBJ2-5, with TRBD2 matching 8 bases. The V segment lost 6 bases and the J segment 5 bases; nucleotides outside the gene matches: 5. The germline V gene has CDR1 MGHDK and CDR2 SYGVNS. The CDR3 contains 13 residues. Written as DNA, the CDR3 is TGTGCCAGCAGAGCGGGAGTGGGGGAGACCCAGTACTTC. It specifies CASRAGVGETQYF. The full variable domain, in which reference TRBV25-1 and TRBJ2-5 provide the parts outside the CDR3, is EADIYQTPRYLVIGTGKKITLECSQTMGHDKMYWYQQDPGMELHLIHYSYGVNSTEKGDLSSESTVSRIRTEHFPLTLESARPSHTSQYLCASRAGVGETQYFGPGTRLLVL.

Ten or more counts support this clonotype. This chain joins TRBV7-9 and TRBJ1-1; D call uncertain. V was trimmed by 2 bases and J by 4 bases, leaving 11 bases between them. CDR3 length: 14 amino acids. CDR1 is SEHNR, CDR2 FQNEAQ, per germline (reference sequence). Here the CDR3 DNA reads TGTGCCAGCAGCTTACTTTTCCCCGGCACTGAAGCTTTCTTT. It codes for CASSLLFPGTEAFF.

This chain uses TRBV4-2 with TRBJ2-7; D assignment may be TRBD1 or TRBD2 (5 bases each). CDR3 length: 16 residues. V lost 0 bases to trimming and J lost 0 bases, with 12 bases between them. CDR1 and CDR2 from the germline V gene are LGHNA and YNFKEQ. CDR3 region: CASSQEGDLSSYEQYF. The DNA of the CDR3 is TGTGCCAGCAGCCAAGAGGGGGATTTGTCCTCCTACGAGCAGTACTTC.

This clonotype has a count of ten or more. J is TRBJ2-7 and V is TRBV7-9; a possible D gene is TRBD2 (6 bases). The CDR3 is 14 amino acids. Germline CDR1 is SEHNR and CDR2 is FQNEAQ (reference sequence). V shed 2 bases and J shed 2 bases, with 10 bases lying between them. The CDR3 sequence: CASSLTSQTYEQYF. The CDR3 nucleotides read TGTGCCAGCAGCTTAACTAGCCAGACCTACGAGCAGTACTTC.

The rearrangement uses TRBV6-1 and TRBJ1-3; no firm D call. This CDR3 contains 14 residues. Germline V gives CDR1 MNHNS, CDR2 SASEGT. Trimming removed 6 bases from V and 3 bases from J, with 12 bases in between. The CDR3 here is CASSELGCGNTIYF. Written as DNA, the CDR3 is TGTGCCAGCAGCGAATTGGGGTGTGGAAACACCATATATTTT.

The chain uses TRBV20-1 and TRBJ1-5; 9 nucleotides match TRBD1. V gave up 6 bases and J gave up 0 bases; unmatched junction bases: 6. The CDR3 is made up of 15 amino acids. From germline, CDR1 is DFQATT and CDR2 SNEGSKA (reference sequence). The CDR3: CSATGGQPSNQPQHF. The CDR3 coding sequence is TGCAGTGCCACAGGGGGCCAGCCTAGCAATCAGCCCCAGCATTTT.

This clonotype has just a few counts. The genes are TRBV2 and TRBJ1-2, with a weak D call TRBD1 (5 bases). CDR1 and CDR2 from the germline V gene are SNHLY and FYNNEI. Trimming removed 5 bases at V and 3 bases at J, with 10 bases between. This CDR3 is built from 13 residues. The CDR3 loop is CASSFDSYYGYTF. CDR3 in DNA: TGTGCCAGCAGTTTTGACAGTTACTATGGCTACACCTTC.

The J gene is TRBJ2-7, the V gene TRBV5-1; 12 bases agree with TRBD1. Germline loops: CDR1 SGHRS, CDR2 YFSETQ. This CDR3 has 14 amino acids. The trim removed 5 bases at V and 10 bases at J, leaving 10 bases unmatched. This CDR3 is CASSSGTGGAKQYF. The CDR3 DNA is TGCGCCAGCAGTTCCGGGACAGGGGGCGCGAAACAGTACTTC.

Notes on this clonotype: This may arise from a read error, as a much more abundant clone is one base away. The chain employs TRBV15 and TRBJ1-1; TRBD1 might be the D (6 bases). The CDR3 length is 15 residues. CDR1 is LNHNV, CDR2 YYDKDF, per germline (reference sequence). In nucleotides, the CDR3 is TGTGCCACCAGCAGTAGGTCCCGGCAGGGGCGGGGAGCTTCCTTT. This gives the protein CATSSRSRQGRGASF.

The chain carries TRBV12-3 or TRBV12-4 and TRBJ2-7; 8 bases fit TRBD1. Trimming removed 6 bases from V and 7 bases from J; junction bases left unmatched: 11. This CDR3 contains 14 residues. Here the CDR3 reads CASSLGQAPSEQYF. The CDR3 nucleotides read TGTGCCAGCAGCCTGGGACAGGCGCCATCGGAGCAGTACTTC.

This clonotype was seen a few times. The V and J genes are TRBV2 and TRBJ1-1; 8 bases are a match to TRBD1. Germline values: CDR1 SNHLY, CDR2 FYNNEI. The CDR3 runs 14 residues. V trimming: 5 bases; J trimming: 5 bases; junction bases outside the gene matches: 7. In DNA, the CDR3 is TGTGCCAGCAGTTACCAGGGGGCTCATACTGAAGCTTTCTTT. This encodes CASSYQGAHTEAFF. The full variable domain, completed using reference TRBV2 and TRBJ1-1, is EPEVTQTPSHQVTQMGQEVILRCVPISNHLYFYWYRQILGQKVEFLVSFYNNEISEKSEIFDDQFSVERPDGSNFTLKIRSTKLEDSAMYFCASSYQGAHTEAFFGQGTRLTVV.

This rearrangement joins TRBV20-1 to TRBJ2-6, with unresolved D. The germline V and J ends were trimmed by 3 bases and 10 bases, with 4 bases remaining between them. CDR3 length: 10 amino acids. Germline V gene sequence: CDR1 DFQATT, CDR2 SNEGSKA (reference sequence). The CDR3 DNA is TGCAGTGCTAGGGATAACGTCCTGACTTTC. Protein sequence: CSARDNVLTF.

Notes on this clonotype: Since a far larger clone is one base different, this is likely a read error. This sequence joins TRBV7-6 and TRBJ2-7, with D possibly TRBD1 on 6 matching bases. CDR1 SGHVS and CDR2 FNYEAQ come from the germline V gene. This CDR3 has 13 residues. Written as DNA, the CDR3 is TGTCCCAGCAGCCTAACGGACAGCTACGAGCAGTACTTC. Translated, it gives CPSSLTDSYEQYF. The full variable domain, rest sourced from reference TRBV7-6 and TRBJ2-7, is GAGVSQSPRYKVTKRGQDVALRCDPISGHVSLYWYRQALGQGPEFLTYFNYEAQQDKSGLPNDRFSAERPEGSISTLTIQRTEQRDSAMYRCPSSLTDSYEQYFGPGTRLTVT.

The chain has TRBV29-1 and TRBJ2-7; D remains ambiguous. The V end lost 8 bases, the J end lost 0 bases, and 11 bases lay between the germline ends. The germline V gene has CDR1 SQVTM and CDR2 ANQGSEA. The CDR3 consists of 12 residues. The CDR3 spells CSLAADSYEQYF. Written as DNA, the CDR3 is TGCAGCTTAGCAGCAGACTCCTACGAGCAGTACTTC.

The rearrangement links TRBV7-9 to TRBJ2-7; 7 positions match TRBD2. This CDR3 is 14 amino acids long. Unmatched junction bases numbered 4, after V lost 5 bases and J lost 0 bases. Germline CDR1 and CDR2: SEHNR and FQNEAQ (reference sequence). CDR3 in DNA: TGTGCCAGCAGCGTACTAGCGTACTCCTACGAGCAGTACTTC. As protein: CASSVLAYSYEQYF. Full variable domain (missing parts from reference TRBV7-9 and TRBJ2-7): DTGVSQNPRHKITKRGQNVTFRCDPISEHNRLYWYRQTLGQGPEFLTYFQNEAQLEKSRLLSDRFSAERPKGSFSTLEIQRTEQGDSAMYLCASSVLAYSYEQYFGPGTRLTVT.

About this clonotype itself: This may be a read error, as it is one base from a much larger clone. The chain combines TRBV10-3 with TRBJ1-2; D call uncertain. In germline, CDR1 is ENHRY, CDR2 SYGVKD. CDR3 length equals 16 residues. The CDR3 is CAISESPVRADYGHTF. The DNA of the CDR3 is TGTGCCATCAGTGAGAGCCCCGTGCGGGCCGACTATGGCCACACCTTC.